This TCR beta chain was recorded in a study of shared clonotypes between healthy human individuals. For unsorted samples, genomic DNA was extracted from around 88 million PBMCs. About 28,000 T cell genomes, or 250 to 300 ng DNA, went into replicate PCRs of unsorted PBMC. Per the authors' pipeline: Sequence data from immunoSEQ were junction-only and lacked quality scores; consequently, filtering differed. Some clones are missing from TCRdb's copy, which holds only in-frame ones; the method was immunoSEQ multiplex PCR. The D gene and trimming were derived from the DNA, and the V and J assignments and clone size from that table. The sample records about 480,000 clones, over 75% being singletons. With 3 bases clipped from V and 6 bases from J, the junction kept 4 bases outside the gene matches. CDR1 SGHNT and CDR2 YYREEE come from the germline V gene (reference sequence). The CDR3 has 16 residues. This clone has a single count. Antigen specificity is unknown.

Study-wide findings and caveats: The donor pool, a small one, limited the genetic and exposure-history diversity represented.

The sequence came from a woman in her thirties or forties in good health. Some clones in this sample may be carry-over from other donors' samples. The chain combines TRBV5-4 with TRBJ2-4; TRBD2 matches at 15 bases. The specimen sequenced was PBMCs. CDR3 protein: CASSSMGLAGGNIQYF. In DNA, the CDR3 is TGTGCCAGCAGCTCGATGGGACTAGCGGGAGGAAACATTCAGTACTTC.